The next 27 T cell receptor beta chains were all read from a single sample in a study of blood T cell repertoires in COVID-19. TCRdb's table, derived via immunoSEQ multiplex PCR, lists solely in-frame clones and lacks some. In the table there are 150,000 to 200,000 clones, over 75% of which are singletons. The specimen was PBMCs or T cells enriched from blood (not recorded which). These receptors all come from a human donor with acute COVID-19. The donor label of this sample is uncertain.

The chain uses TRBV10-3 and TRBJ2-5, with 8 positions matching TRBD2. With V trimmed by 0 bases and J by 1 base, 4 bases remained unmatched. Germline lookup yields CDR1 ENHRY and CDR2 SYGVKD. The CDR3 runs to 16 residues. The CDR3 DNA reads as TGTGCCATCAGTGAGTCGGTGCGGGGGGCCCAAGAGACCCAGTACTTC. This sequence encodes CAISESVRGAQETQYF.

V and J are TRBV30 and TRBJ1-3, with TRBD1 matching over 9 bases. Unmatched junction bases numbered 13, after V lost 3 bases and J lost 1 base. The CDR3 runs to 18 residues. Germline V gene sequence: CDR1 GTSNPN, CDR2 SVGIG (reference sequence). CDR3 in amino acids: CAWSTGTGNPLSGNTIYF. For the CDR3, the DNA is TGTGCCTGGAGCACCGGGACAGGGAATCCCCTTTCTGGAAACACCATATATTTT. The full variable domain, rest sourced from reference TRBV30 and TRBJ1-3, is SQTIHQWPATLVQPVGSPLSLECTVEGTSNPNLYWYRQAAGRGLQLLFYSVGIGQISSEVPQNLSASRPQDRQFILSSKKLLLSDSGFYLCAWSTGTGNPLSGNTIYFGEGSWLTVV.

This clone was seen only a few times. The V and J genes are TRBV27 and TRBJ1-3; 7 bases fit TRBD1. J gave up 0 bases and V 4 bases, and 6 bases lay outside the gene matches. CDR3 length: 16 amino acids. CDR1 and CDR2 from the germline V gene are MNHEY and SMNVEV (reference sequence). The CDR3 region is CASSSMTGNSGNTIYF. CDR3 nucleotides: TGTGCCAGCAGTTCAATGACAGGGAACTCTGGAAACACCATATATTTT.

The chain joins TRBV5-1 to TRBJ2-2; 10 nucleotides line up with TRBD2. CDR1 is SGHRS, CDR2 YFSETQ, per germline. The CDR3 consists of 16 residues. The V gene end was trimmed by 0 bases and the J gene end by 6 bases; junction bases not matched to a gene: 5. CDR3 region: CASSLEGSGGPGELFF. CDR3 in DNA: TGCGCCAGCAGCTTGGAAGGTAGCGGGGGGCCCGGGGAGCTGTTTTTT. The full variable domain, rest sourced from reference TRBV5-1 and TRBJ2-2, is KAGVTQTPRYLIKTRGQQVTLSCSPISGHRSVSWYQQTPGQGLQFLFEYFSETQRNKGNFPGRFSGRQFSNSRSEMNVSTLELGDSALYLCASSLEGSGGPGELFFGEGSRLTVL.

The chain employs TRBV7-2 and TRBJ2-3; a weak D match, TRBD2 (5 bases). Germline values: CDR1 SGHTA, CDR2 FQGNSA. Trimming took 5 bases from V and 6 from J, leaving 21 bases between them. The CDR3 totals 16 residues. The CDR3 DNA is TGTGCCAGCAGCACATCAGGAGGCCCTAGCCCTGATACGCAGTATTTT. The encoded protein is CASSTSGGPSPDTQYF.

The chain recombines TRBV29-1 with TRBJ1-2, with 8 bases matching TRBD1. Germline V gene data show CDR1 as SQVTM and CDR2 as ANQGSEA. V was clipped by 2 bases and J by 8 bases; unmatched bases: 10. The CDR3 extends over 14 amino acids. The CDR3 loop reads CSVETGGLLGGYTF. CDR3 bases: TGCAGCGTTGAAACAGGGGGGCTTCTGGGCGGCTACACCTTC.

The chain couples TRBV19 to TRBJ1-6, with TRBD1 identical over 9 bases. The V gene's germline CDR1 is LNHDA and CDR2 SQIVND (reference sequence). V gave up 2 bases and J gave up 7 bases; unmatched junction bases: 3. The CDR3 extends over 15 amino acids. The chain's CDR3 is CASSITDRGNSPLHF. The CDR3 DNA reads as TGTGCCAGTAGTATAACGGACAGGGGCAATTCACCCCTCCACTTT.

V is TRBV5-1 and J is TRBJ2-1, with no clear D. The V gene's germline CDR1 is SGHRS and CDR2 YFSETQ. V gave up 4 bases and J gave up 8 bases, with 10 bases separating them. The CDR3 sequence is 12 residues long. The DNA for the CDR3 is TGCGCCAGCAGCGTAGATGCGGATGAGCAGTTCTTC. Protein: CASSVDADEQFF.

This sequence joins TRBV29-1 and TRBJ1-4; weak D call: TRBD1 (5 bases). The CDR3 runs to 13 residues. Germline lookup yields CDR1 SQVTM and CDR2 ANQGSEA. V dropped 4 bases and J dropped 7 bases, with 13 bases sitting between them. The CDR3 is CSVGGRGGEKLFF. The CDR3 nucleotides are TGCAGCGTTGGGGGTAGGGGAGGTGAAAAACTGTTTTTT.

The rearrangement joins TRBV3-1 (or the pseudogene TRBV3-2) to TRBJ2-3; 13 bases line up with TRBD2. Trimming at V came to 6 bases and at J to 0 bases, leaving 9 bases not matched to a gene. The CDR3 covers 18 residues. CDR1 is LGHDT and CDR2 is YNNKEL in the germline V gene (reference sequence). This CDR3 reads CASRSIGTSGASTDTQYF. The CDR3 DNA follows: TGTGCCAGCAGGTCCATCGGGACTAGCGGGGCTAGCACAGATACGCAGTATTTT.

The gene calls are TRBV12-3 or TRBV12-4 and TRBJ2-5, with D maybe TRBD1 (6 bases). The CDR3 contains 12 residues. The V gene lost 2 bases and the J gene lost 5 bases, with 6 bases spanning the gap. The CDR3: CASSLRGETQYF. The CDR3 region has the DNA TGTGCCAGCAGTTTAAGGGGGGAGACCCAGTACTTC.

CDR3 region: CASTPGTGGTEAFF. DNA for the CDR3: TGTGCCAGCACACCAGGCACAGGGGGCACTGAAGCTTTCTTT. The V call is TRBV25-1, the J call TRBJ1-1, with 8 nucleotides matching TRBD1. V lost 7 bases, J lost 4 bases, and 8 bases stayed unmatched. This CDR3 is 14 amino acids long. Germline V gene lookup returns CDR1 MGHDK and CDR2 SYGVNS.

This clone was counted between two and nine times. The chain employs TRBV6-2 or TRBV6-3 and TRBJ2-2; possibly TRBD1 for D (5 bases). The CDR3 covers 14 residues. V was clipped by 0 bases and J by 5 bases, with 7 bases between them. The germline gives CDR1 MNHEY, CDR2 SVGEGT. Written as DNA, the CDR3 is TGTGCCAGCAGTTACTCCCAGGGAACCGGGGAGCTGTTTTTT. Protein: CASSYSQGTGELFF.

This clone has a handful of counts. CDR3: CASSSLTGDSPQHF. The DNA for the CDR3 is TGTGCCAGCAGCTCGTTGACGGGAGATTCGCCCCAGCATTTT. The chain couples TRBV11-2 to TRBJ1-5; D remains ambiguous. Trimming pared 4 bases from V and 9 bases from J, leaving 16 bases between. Germline V gives CDR1 SGHAT, CDR2 FQNNGV. CDR3 length: 14 residues. The full variable domain, with the rest looked up from reference TRBV11-2 and TRBJ1-5, is EAGVAQSPRYKIIEKRQSVAFWCNPISGHATLYWYQQILGQGPKLLIQFQNNGVVDDSQLPKDRFSAERLKGVDSTLKIQPAKLEDSAVYLCASSSLTGDSPQHFGDGTRLSIL.

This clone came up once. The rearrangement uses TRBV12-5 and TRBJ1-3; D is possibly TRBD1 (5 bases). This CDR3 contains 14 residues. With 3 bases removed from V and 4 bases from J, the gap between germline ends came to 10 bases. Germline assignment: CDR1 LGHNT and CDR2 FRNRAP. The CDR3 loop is CASGLRDSGNTIYF. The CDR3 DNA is TGTGCTAGTGGTTTAAGGGACTCAGGAAACACCATATATTTT.

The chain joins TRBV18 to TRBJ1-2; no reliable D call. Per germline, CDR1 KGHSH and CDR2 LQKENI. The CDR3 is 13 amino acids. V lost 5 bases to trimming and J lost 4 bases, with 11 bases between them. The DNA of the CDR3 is TGTGCCAGCTCAGGCGGGCAGGCCTATGGCTACACCTTC. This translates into CASSGGQAYGYTF.

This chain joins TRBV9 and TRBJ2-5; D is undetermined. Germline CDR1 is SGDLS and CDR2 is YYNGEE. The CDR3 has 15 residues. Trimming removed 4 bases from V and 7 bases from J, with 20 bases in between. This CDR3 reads CASSLTGEAQSTQYF. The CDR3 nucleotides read TGTGCCAGCAGCTTGACCGGTGAAGCGCAGTCGACCCAGTACTTC.

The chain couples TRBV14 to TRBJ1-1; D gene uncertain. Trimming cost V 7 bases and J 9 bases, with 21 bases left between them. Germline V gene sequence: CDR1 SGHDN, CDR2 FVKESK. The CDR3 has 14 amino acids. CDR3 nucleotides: TGTGCCAGCACCCTCGGCTCGGGATCGGCCAAAGCTTTCTTT. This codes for CASTLGSGSAKAFF.

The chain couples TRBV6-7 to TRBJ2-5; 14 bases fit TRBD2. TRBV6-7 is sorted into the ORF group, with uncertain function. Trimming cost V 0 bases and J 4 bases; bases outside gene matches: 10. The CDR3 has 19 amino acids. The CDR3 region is CASSYSMRTSGGCLETQYF. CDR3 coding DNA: TGTGCCAGCAGTTACTCGATGAGGACTAGCGGGGGGTGTCTAGAGACCCAGTACTTC.

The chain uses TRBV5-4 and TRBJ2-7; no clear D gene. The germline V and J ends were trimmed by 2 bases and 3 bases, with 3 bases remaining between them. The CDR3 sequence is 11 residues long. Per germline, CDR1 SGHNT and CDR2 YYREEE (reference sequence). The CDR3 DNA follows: TGTGCCAGCAGCTTCGGCTACGAGCAGTACTTC. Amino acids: CASSFGYEQYF. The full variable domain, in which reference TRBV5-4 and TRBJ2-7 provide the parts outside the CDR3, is ETGVTQSPTHLIKTRGQQVTLRCSSQSGHNTVSWYQQALGQGPQFIFQYYREEENGRGNFPPRFSGLQFPNYSSELNVNALELDDSALYLCASSFGYEQYFGPGTRLTVT.

CDR3: CASSRGGLSSYNEQFF. CDR3 nucleotides: TGTGCCAGCAGCCGGGGGGGTTTGAGCTCCTACAATGAGCAGTTCTTC. The chain joins TRBV5-4 to TRBJ2-1, with TRBD2 matching over 8 bases. CDR1 and CDR2 from the germline V gene are SGHNT and YYREEE (reference sequence). There are 16 residues in the CDR3. V trimming: 4 bases; J trimming: 0 bases; junction bases outside the gene matches: 6.

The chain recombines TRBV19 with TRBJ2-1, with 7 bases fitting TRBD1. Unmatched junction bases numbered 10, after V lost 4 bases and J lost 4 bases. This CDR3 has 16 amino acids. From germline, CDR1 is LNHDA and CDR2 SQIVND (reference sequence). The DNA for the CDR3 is TGTGCCAGTAGTAGGGCTAGGGGGCAGGGGTACAATGAGCAGTTCTTC. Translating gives CASSRARGQGYNEQFF.

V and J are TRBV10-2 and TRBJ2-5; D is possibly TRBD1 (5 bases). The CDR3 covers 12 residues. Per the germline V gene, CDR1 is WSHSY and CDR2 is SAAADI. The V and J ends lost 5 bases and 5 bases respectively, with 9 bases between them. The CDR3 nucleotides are TGCGCCAGCAGTCTAAAGGGGGAGACCCAGTACTTC. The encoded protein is CASSLKGETQYF.

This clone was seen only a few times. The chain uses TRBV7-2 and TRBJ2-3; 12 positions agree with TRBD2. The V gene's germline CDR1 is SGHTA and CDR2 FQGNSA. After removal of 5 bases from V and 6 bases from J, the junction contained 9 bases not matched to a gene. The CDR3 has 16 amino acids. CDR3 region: CASSAGTSGRRDTQYF. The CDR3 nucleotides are TGTGCCAGCAGCGCGGGGACTAGCGGGCGCAGGGATACGCAGTATTTT.

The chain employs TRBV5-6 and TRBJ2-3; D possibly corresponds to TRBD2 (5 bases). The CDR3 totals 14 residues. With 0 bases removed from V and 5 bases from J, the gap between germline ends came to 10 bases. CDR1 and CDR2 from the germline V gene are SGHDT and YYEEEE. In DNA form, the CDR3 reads TGTGCCAGCAGCTTGGTCCGGGGTAGAGATACGCAGTATTTT. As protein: CASSLVRGRDTQYF.

The CDR3 coding sequence is TGTGCCAGCAGTTACTCTCTAGCGGGGGGCCCCTACGAGCAGTACTTC. It yields the protein CASSYSLAGGPYEQYF. The chain links TRBV6-5 to TRBJ2-7; 11 positions match TRBD2. The V and J ends lost 0 bases and 2 bases, in that order; junction bases with no gene match: 3. Germline V gene data show CDR1 as MNHEY and CDR2 as SVGAGI. The CDR3 is 16 amino acids.

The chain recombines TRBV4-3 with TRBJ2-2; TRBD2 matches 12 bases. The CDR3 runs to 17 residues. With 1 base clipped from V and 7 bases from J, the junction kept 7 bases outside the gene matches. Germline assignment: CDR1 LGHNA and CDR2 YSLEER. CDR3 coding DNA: TGCGCCAGCAGCCAAGCCCCTAGCGGGGGGGTCGGCGGGGAGCTGTTTTTT. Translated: CASSQAPSGGVGGELFF.